These 30 T cell receptor beta chains were all obtained from the same sample, sequenced in a study of OX40 agonist ivuxolimab in advanced cancers. The table came from immunoSEQ multiplex PCR; TCRdb's copy has only in-frame clones and leaves some out. This repertoire shows about 77,000 clones, about nine tenths found once; its top ten account for 2.5%. The sample consisted of CD4+ or CD8+ T cells sorted from blood, taken in a trial of the OX40 agonist ivuxolimab. These receptor sequences come from an adult with an advanced solid tumor such as melanoma, head and neck, liver or kidney cancer.

This sequence joins TRBV30 and TRBJ1-2; D unclear. CDR3 length equals 12 residues. The V gene's germline CDR1 is GTSNPN and CDR2 SVGIG (reference sequence). V was cut by 5 bases and J by 4 bases, with 11 bases left in between. CDR3 region: CAWWFRVYGYTF. CDR3 sequence (DNA): TGTGCCTGGTGGTTCCGGGTCTATGGCTACACCTTC.

The CDR3 loop is CASSPGTWTNYEQYF. The CDR3 nucleotides read TGTGCCAGCAGCCCAGGGACATGGACGAACTACGAGCAGTACTTC. V gene TRBV5-6 combines with J gene TRBJ2-7; tentative D call: TRBD1 (6 bases). Germline CDR1 and CDR2: SGHDT and YYEEEE. V lost 4 bases and J lost 3, with 17 bases in between. The CDR3 loop spans 15 amino acids.

This chain connects TRBV6-5 to TRBJ1-1; D may be TRBD1 (5 bases). Trimming shortened V by 5 bases and J by 1 base, and 14 bases separated the two germline ends. The CDR3 covers 15 residues. The V gene's germline CDR1 is MNHEY and CDR2 SVGAGI. The CDR3 sequence is CASSPFGTANTEAFF. Here the CDR3 DNA reads TGTGCCAGCAGTCCATTCGGGACGGCGAACACTGAAGCTTTCTTT.

The J gene is TRBJ1-4, the V gene TRBV5-1; D ambiguous. The CDR3 sequence is 14 residues long. V lost 0 bases and J lost 5, with 8 bases in between. Germline V gene sequence: CDR1 SGHRS, CDR2 YFSETQ. The CDR3 DNA reads TGCGCCAGCAGCTTGGTAGGGCCGAATGAAAAACTGTTTTTT. Translation gives CASSLVGPNEKLFF. The complete variable domain, with remaining parts taken from reference TRBV5-1 and TRBJ1-4, reads KAGVTQTPRYLIKTRGQQVTLSCSPISGHRSVSWYQQTPGQGLQFLFEYFSETQRNKGNFPGRFSGRQFSNSRSEMNVSTLELGDSALYLCASSLVGPNEKLFFGSGTQLSVL.

This chain uses TRBV6-5 with TRBJ2-1; 8 bases are shared with TRBD1. Trimming cost V 6 bases and J 4 bases; bases outside gene matches: 8. Germline CDR1 reads MNHEY; CDR2 reads SVGAGI. There are 15 residues in the CDR3. The CDR3 region is CASSRQGSGYNEQFF. CDR3 nucleotide sequence: TGTGCCAGCAGCCGACAGGGGTCAGGATACAATGAGCAGTTCTTC.

This sequence joins TRBV5-6 and TRBJ2-2, with TRBD1 identical over 10 bases. The junction had 8 bases not matched to a gene; V was cut back by 4 bases and J by 5 bases. The length of the CDR3 is 16 residues. Germline V gene sequence: CDR1 SGHDT, CDR2 YYEEEE. The CDR3 DNA follows: TGTGCCAGCAGCGGGGACAGGGGCGGTGTAACCGGGGAGCTGTTTTTT. Translated, it gives CASSGDRGGVTGELFF.

The V and J genes are TRBV27 and TRBJ2-3; 12 nucleotides line up with TRBD2. Germline CDR1 is MNHEY and CDR2 is SMNVEV (reference sequence). J gave up 0 bases and V 1 base, and 11 bases lay outside the gene matches. This CDR3 contains 20 residues. CDR3 coding DNA: TGTGCCAGCAGTTTATTCAGTCTAGCGGGGGGGATGACAAGCACAGATACGCAGTATTTT. Its protein product is CASSLFSLAGGMTSTDTQYF.

J is TRBJ2-7 and V is TRBV5-1; D uncertain. V was cut by 0 bases and J by 0 bases, with 13 bases left in between. Germline assignment: CDR1 SGHRS and CDR2 YFSETQ. CDR3 length: 16 amino acids. Here the CDR3 DNA reads TGCGCCAGCAGCTTGGAGGGCAGGCCAAGCTCCTACGAGCAGTACTTC. The encoded protein is CASSLEGRPSSYEQYF.

This clone was seen a handful of times. The chain couples TRBV20-1 to TRBJ1-1; D gene ambiguous. Per the germline V gene, CDR1 is DFQATT and CDR2 is SNEGSKA (reference sequence). V shed 6 bases and J shed 5 bases, with 10 bases lying between them. CDR3 length: 11 amino acids. CDR3 nucleotide sequence: TGCAGTGCGAGGGCATGGACTGAAGCTTTCTTT. This sequence encodes CSARAWTEAFF.

CDR3 in amino acids: CASSEKGDRGNTEAFF. CDR3 nucleotides: TGTGCCAGCAGTGAAAAGGGGGACAGGGGGAACACTGAAGCTTTCTTT. The rearrangement joins TRBV6-1 to TRBJ1-1; 10 nucleotides match TRBD1. This CDR3 is built from 16 residues. Losses at the gene ends were 2 bases for V and 1 base for J; bases not matched to a gene: 4. Germline V gene sequence: CDR1 MNHNS, CDR2 SASEGT.

The chain has TRBV6-5 and TRBJ1-2; D is unclear. CDR3 length: 14 residues. Germline V gene data show CDR1 as MNHEY and CDR2 as SVGAGI. The germline V and J ends were trimmed by 2 bases and 8 bases, with 15 bases remaining between them. CDR3 bases: TGTGCCAGCAGTTACGGCGCCAGTTTGTGGGGCTACACCTTC. It translates to CASSYGASLWGYTF.

The chain carries TRBV4-1 and TRBJ1-2; TRBD1 is a possible D gene (6 bases). V lost 8 bases and J 4 bases, leaving 20 bases between the germline ends. This CDR3 is built from 15 residues. CDR1 is MGHRA and CDR2 is YSYEKL in the germline V gene. The CDR3 sequence: CASRKPGQGLYGYTF. The CDR3 nucleotides read TGCGCCAGCCGAAAACCAGGGCAGGGGCTCTATGGCTACACCTTC.

The V and J genes are TRBV10-3 and TRBJ1-1; tentative D call: TRBD1 (5 bases). CDR1 is ENHRY and CDR2 is SYGVKD in the germline V gene. The CDR3 covers 13 residues. Trimming left V 4 bases short and J 1 base short, with 7 bases between. CDR3 sequence (DNA): TGTGCCATCAGTGGCGGGGGGAACACTGAAGCTTTCTTT. Its translation: CAISGGGNTEAFF.

The chain has TRBV5-3 and TRBJ1-3; D is uncertain. TRBV5-3 is filed as an ORF, its function uncertain. V lost 2 bases and J 2 bases, leaving 8 bases between the germline ends. This CDR3 comprises 14 residues. The CDR3 spells CARSFLWPGNTIYF. CDR3 coding DNA: TGTGCCAGAAGCTTCTTGTGGCCTGGAAACACCATATATTTT.

V gene TRBV5-1 combines with J gene TRBJ2-3; D is uncertain. The germline V gene has CDR1 SGHRS and CDR2 YFSETQ. This CDR3 is 14 amino acids long. The V end lost 4 bases, the J end lost 1 base, and 10 bases lay between the germline ends. CDR3 residues: CASSPGSGTDTQYF. The CDR3 DNA is TGCGCCAGCAGCCCCGGTTCTGGCACAGATACGCAGTATTTT.

This clone has just one count. V and J are TRBV29-1 and TRBJ2-5, with D uncertain. The CDR3 extends over 10 amino acids. Per the germline V gene, CDR1 is SQVTM and CDR2 is ANQGSEA. V was clipped by 7 bases and J by 2 bases, with 5 bases between them. In nucleotides, the CDR3 is TGCAGCGCGCGTCAAGAGACCCAGTACTTC. Its protein product is CSARQETQYF.

This chain links TRBV5-1 with TRBJ2-7, with TRBD2 as a possible D gene (6 bases). Germline V lookup: CDR1 SGHRS, CDR2 YFSETQ. V lost 4 bases and J lost 3, with 17 bases in between. The length of the CDR3 is 15 residues. The CDR3 nucleotides are TGCGCCAGCAGCCAGGGAGGTAGCGGAGGCTACGAGCAGTACTTC. The encoded protein is CASSQGGSGGYEQYF. Full variable domain (rest looked up from reference TRBV5-1 and TRBJ2-7): KAGVTQTPRYLIKTRGQQVTLSCSPISGHRSVSWYQQTPGQGLQFLFEYFSETQRNKGNFPGRFSGRQFSNSRSEMNVSTLELGDSALYLCASSQGGSGGYEQYFGPGTRLTVT.

The V and J genes are TRBV5-1 and TRBJ2-7; 12 bases are a match to TRBD2. J lost 7 bases, V lost 3 bases, and 11 bases had no gene match. Per the germline V gene, CDR1 is SGHRS and CDR2 is YFSETQ. This CDR3 has 16 residues. The CDR3 loop reads CASSYTSGGPGDEQYF. The CDR3 DNA is TGCGCCAGCAGCTATACTAGCGGGGGGCCGGGAGATGAGCAGTACTTC.

The count of this clone is one. V and J are TRBV2 and TRBJ1-2; tentative D call: TRBD1 (6 bases). The germline gives CDR1 SNHLY, CDR2 FYNNEI. The CDR3 is 14 residues long. V lost 4 bases and J 7 bases, leaving 16 bases between the germline ends. CDR3 amino acids: CASSGEGGLGGYTF. In DNA form, the CDR3 reads TGTGCCAGCAGTGGGGAAGGGGGATTGGGTGGCTACACCTTC.

The sample holds a few counts of this clone. The rearrangement links TRBV29-1 to TRBJ2-5; 8 bases line up with TRBD1. In germline, CDR1 is SQVTM, CDR2 ANQGSEA. The CDR3 sequence is 14 residues long. V lost 4 bases to trimming and J lost 5 bases; unmatched junction nucleotides: 9. CDR3 amino acids: CSVGMSAGGETQYF. As DNA, the CDR3 is TGCAGCGTTGGTATGTCGGCAGGGGGCGAGACCCAGTACTTC.

The CDR3 DNA is TGTGCCAGCTCACCATACAGAACTAATGAAAAACTGTTTTTT. Translation: CASSPYRTNEKLFF. The V gene is TRBV18, the J gene TRBJ1-4; D gene uncertain. The germline V gene has CDR1 KGHSH and CDR2 LQKENI. The CDR3 has 14 residues. V lost 2 bases and J lost 1, with 5 bases in between.

The rearrangement joins TRBV9 to TRBJ1-4; D perhaps matches TRBD1 (6 bases). Trimming stripped 6 bases from V and 8 bases from J, with 20 bases between. CDR3 size: 15 residues. CDR1 is SGDLS and CDR2 is YYNGEE in the germline V gene. CDR3 sequence reads: CASTPSPDSGEKLFF. The CDR3 DNA is TGTGCCAGCACTCCTAGCCCGGACAGCGGGGAAAAACTGTTTTTT.

This clone has just a few counts. The V call is TRBV6-5, the J call TRBJ2-2; 9 nucleotides line up with TRBD2. This CDR3 spans 15 amino acids. CDR1 and CDR2 (germline): MNHEY, SVGAGI. V dropped 5 bases and J dropped 5; count of bases not matched to a gene: 6. CDR3 region: CASSVSGSGTGELFF. The CDR3 coding sequence is TGTGCCAGCAGTGTTAGCGGGAGCGGAACCGGGGAGCTGTTTTTT.

In this sample, this clone turned up once. V is TRBV6-1 and J is TRBJ2-7; 9 nucleotides align to TRBD1. The CDR3 covers 14 residues. With 6 bases clipped from V and 3 bases from J, the junction kept 6 bases outside the gene matches. Germline V gives CDR1 MNHNS, CDR2 SASEGT. The CDR3 bases are TGTGCCAGCAGGCTGGGACAGGGCAGCTACGAGCAGTACTTC. This gives the protein CASRLGQGSYEQYF.

The chain carries TRBV7-2 and TRBJ1-5; no clear D gene. Germline lookup yields CDR1 SGHTA and CDR2 FQGNSA. Trimming cost V 1 base and J 7 bases, with 11 bases left between them. This CDR3 has 14 amino acids. CDR3 bases: TGTGCCAGCAGCTTAGAGGAGGTGTGGCAGCCCCAGCATTTT. Residues: CASSLEEVWQPQHF.

CDR3 sequence reads: CASSTPTGTQYF. In nucleotides, the CDR3 is TGTGCCAGCAGCACCCCGACGGGGACCCAGTACTTC. V gene TRBV9 combines with J gene TRBJ2-5, with D hard to call. The germline V and J ends were trimmed by 4 bases and 7 bases, with 11 bases remaining between them. Germline V lookup: CDR1 SGDLS, CDR2 YYNGEE. CDR3 length: 12 amino acids. Looking up the rest from reference TRBV9 and TRBJ2-5 gives the full variable domain: DSGVTQTPKHLITATGQRVTLRCSPRSGDLSVYWYQQSLDQGLQFLIQYYNGEERAKGNILERFSAQQFPDLHSELNLSSLELGDSALYFCASSTPTGTQYFGPGTRLLVL.

The rearrangement uses TRBV5-1 and TRBJ2-7; 7 nucleotides align to TRBD2. Per the germline V gene, CDR1 is SGHRS and CDR2 is YFSETQ. The V gene end was trimmed by 7 bases and the J gene end by 4 bases; junction bases not matched to a gene: 11. The CDR3 is 14 amino acids. CDR3 in amino acids: CASGLGGSTYEQYF. The CDR3 region has the DNA TGCGCCAGCGGCCTGGGCGGGAGTACGTACGAGCAGTACTTC.

The V and J genes are TRBV18 and TRBJ1-1; D is ambiguous. Germline assignment: CDR1 KGHSH and CDR2 LQKENI. The length of the CDR3 is 13 residues. The V and J ends lost 1 base and 6 bases respectively, with 9 bases between them. The CDR3 region has the DNA TGTGCCAGCTCACCACAGGGTATCGCTGAAGCTTTCTTT. Translated, it gives CASSPQGIAEAFF.

V usage is TRBV5-1 and J usage is TRBJ1-1; D not resolved. V was pared by 3 bases and J by 1 base, with 10 bases between. This CDR3 has 14 amino acids. CDR1 SGHRS and CDR2 YFSETQ come from the germline V gene. CDR3 sequence: CASSSDGSNTEAFF. The CDR3 DNA reads as TGCGCCAGCAGCTCGGACGGGTCGAACACTGAAGCTTTCTTT.

The gene calls are TRBV5-7 and TRBJ1-3, with a weak D call TRBD1 (5 bases). TRBV5-7 is recorded as an ORF, its role being uncertain. The germline V and J ends were trimmed by 1 base and 0 bases, with 14 bases remaining between them. This CDR3 is built from 17 residues. The CDR3, as DNA: TGTGCCAGCAGCTTGCAAGGGGTCACCCACTCTGGAAACACCATATATTTT. Its translation: CASSLQGVTHSGNTIYF.